Detailed here is one T cell receptor beta chain. Its antigen is not identified. The CDR3 end lies 3 residues beyond the end of the read and is filled in from the germline J gene. The source of the sample is a study of T cells in women clearing cervical HPV infection. As for the study in general: With HLA typing for only a few women, HLA confounding remains possible. Study outcomes and limitations: CIN3+ cases had significantly higher TCR richness than controls; evenness did not differ. Combining TCR richness with V gene abundances gave around 0.87 AUC. It is unknown whether associations predate infection; no effector/memory or HPV-specific sorting.

The table came from immunoSEQ multiplex PCR; TCRdb's copy has only in-frame clones and leaves some out. The sample totals around 35,000 clones. The V gene's germline CDR1 is LNHDA and CDR2 SQIVND (reference sequence). This CDR3 spans 16 amino acids. J was trimmed by 0 bases and V by 3 bases; bases with no gene match: 1. Material: blood buffy coat. The sequence derives from a woman aged 18 to 75 with a cervical HPV16 infection that either progressed to CIN3+ or cleared (not recorded which). The gene calls are TRBV19 and TRBJ2-3; TRBD2 aligns across 12 bases. The DNA read from the CDR3 is TGTGCCAGTAGTATCCTAGCGGGGGGGAGCACAGATACG. Translating it yields CASSILAGGSTDT. The full CDR3 protein reads CASSILAGGSTDTQYF.